These 19 T cell receptor beta chains originate from one sample sequenced in a study of response to subunit inactivated influenza vaccine. MiXCR, run by TCRdb on the RT-PCR reads, gives a single entry per CDR3 protein. The sample contains hundreds of thousands of distinct CDR3 sequences, around 16% of which appear only once. Sequencing was performed on PBMCs from blood, taken roughly 13 days after vaccination. These receptors all come from a man between 50 and 59 years old who received an inactivated influenza vaccine.

The sample holds a few counts of this clonotype. The chain couples TRBV2 to TRBJ1-5; weak D call: TRBD1 (5 bases). This CDR3 has 16 residues. Germline V CDR1 and CDR2: SNHLY, FYNNEI. V was cut by 4 bases and J by 5 bases, with 18 bases left in between. CDR3 DNA: TGTGCCAGCAGTGGGCGGGTCGGGGACCCCCATCAGCCCCAGCATTTT. Translation: CASSGRVGDPHQPQHF.

The chain employs TRBV14 and TRBJ1-4, with a weak D call TRBD1 (5 bases). CDR1 SGHDN and CDR2 FVKESK come from the germline V gene. V lost 4 bases and J 7 bases, leaving 16 bases between the germline ends. This CDR3 has 15 residues. As DNA, the CDR3 is TGTGCCAGCAGCCCCCTCGGGACGGGGCGTGAAAAACTGTTTTTT. Amino acid sequence: CASSPLGTGREKLFF. The full variable domain, completed using reference TRBV14 and TRBJ1-4, is EAGVTQFPSHSVIEKGQTVTLRCDPISGHDNLYWYRRVMGKEIKFLLHFVKESKQDESGMPNNRFLAERTGGTYSTLKVQPAELEDSGVYFCASSPLGTGREKLFFGSGTQLSVL.

This clonotype was seen more than once but under ten times. The chain is built from TRBV6-1 and TRBJ2-1; D not certain. The germline V gene has CDR1 MNHNS and CDR2 SASEGT. The ends were cut back, 6 bases at V and 5 bases at J, with 11 bases in the middle. The CDR3 is made up of 13 amino acids. The CDR3 sequence is CASRSGANNEQFF. The CDR3 DNA is TGTGCCAGCAGGTCTGGCGCGAACAATGAGCAGTTCTTC.

This clonotype was recorded at least ten times. The CDR3 spells CASSSPGTNEQYF. CDR3 nucleotide sequence: TGTGCCAGCAGCTCACCCGGGACAAACGAGCAGTACTTC. This chain joins TRBV7-2 and TRBJ2-7; D is perhaps TRBD1 (6 bases). The germline CDR1 and CDR2 sequences are SGHTA and FQGNSA. There are 13 residues in the CDR3. V lost 4 bases to trimming and J lost 5 bases, with 12 bases between them.

This clonotype was seen a few times. The chain employs TRBV12-3 or TRBV12-4 and TRBJ2-2; tentative D call: TRBD1 (5 bases). The CDR3 is 16 residues long. V lost 2 bases and J lost 2, with 12 bases in between. CDR3 sequence: CASSLNPQGNTGELFF. CDR3 bases: TGTGCCAGCAGTTTAAACCCCCAGGGCAACACCGGGGAGCTGTTTTTT.

This clonotype showed up just a few times. The chain is built from TRBV7-9 and TRBJ1-3; D is unclear. Trimming left V 8 bases short and J 0 bases short, with 11 bases between. Germline values: CDR1 SEHNR, CDR2 FQNEAQ (reference sequence). CDR3 length equals 14 residues. The CDR3 DNA is TGTGCCAGCCCCGGACTATACTCTGGAAACACCATATATTTT. It translates to CASPGLYSGNTIYF. The full variable domain, with the rest looked up from reference TRBV7-9 and TRBJ1-3, is DTGVSQNPRHKITKRGQNVTFRCDPISEHNRLYWYRQTLGQGPEFLTYFQNEAQLEKSRLLSDRFSAERPKGSFSTLEIQRTEQGDSAMYLCASPGLYSGNTIYFGEGSWLTVV.

V gene TRBV6-1 combines with J gene TRBJ1-3; TRBD1 is a possible D gene (5 bases). Germline V gene lookup returns CDR1 MNHNS and CDR2 SASEGT. The CDR3 sequence is 16 residues long. V was trimmed by 3 bases and J by 0 bases, leaving 12 bases between them. As DNA, the CDR3 is TGTGCCAGCAGTGAGGGCGTCGGGGGCTCTGGAAACACCATATATTTT. This codes for CASSEGVGGSGNTIYF.

This clonotype was counted only a few times. CDR3 sequence reads: CASSWDITRSYEQYF. The CDR3 bases are TGTGCCAGCAGTTGGGACATCACGCGCTCCTACGAGCAGTACTTC. The genes are TRBV6-2 or TRBV6-3 and TRBJ2-7; weak D call: TRBD1 (6 bases). With 4 bases removed from V and 0 bases from J, the gap between germline ends came to 13 bases. The CDR3 is made up of 15 amino acids. Germline V gene data show CDR1 as MNHEY and CDR2 as SVGEGT.

This clonotype was counted ten times or more. The DNA of the CDR3 is TGTGCCAGCAGCCCCCGGACAGATTCCTACGAGCAGTACTTC. Amino acid sequence: CASSPRTDSYEQYF. The chain joins TRBV7-9 to TRBJ2-7; D may be TRBD1 (6 bases). The CDR3 has 14 amino acids. CDR1 and CDR2 (germline): SEHNR, FQNEAQ (reference sequence). The V end was cut by 5 bases, the J end by 1 base, with 12 bases between.

The chain couples TRBV20-1 to TRBJ1-2; 7 positions agree with TRBD1. The CDR3 loop spans 12 amino acids. V was clipped by 6 bases and J by 3 bases; unmatched bases: 4. Germline V gene sequence: CDR1 DFQATT, CDR2 SNEGSKA (reference sequence). The CDR3 is CSARQGDYGYTF. The CDR3 DNA is TGCAGTGCGCGACAGGGTGACTATGGCTACACCTTC.

Ten or more counts support this clonotype. This rearrangement joins TRBV6-1 to TRBJ2-3, with 15 bases lining up with TRBD2. Germline CDR1 is MNHNS and CDR2 is SASEGT. The CDR3 totals 17 residues. With V trimmed by 6 bases and J by 8 bases, 12 bases remained unmatched. This CDR3 reads CASRVKGLGLAGGTQYF. For the CDR3, the DNA is TGTGCCAGCAGGGTTAAAGGCCTGGGACTAGCGGGAGGTACGCAGTATTTT.

V is TRBV7-6 and J is TRBJ2-7; TRBD2 is a possible D gene (6 bases). Germline values: CDR1 SGHVS, CDR2 FNYEAQ. The CDR3 runs to 14 residues. The V gene lost 3 bases and the J gene lost 3 bases, with 12 bases spanning the gap. CDR3 sequence reads: CASSLVVGGYEQYF. CDR3 nucleotides: TGTGCCAGCAGCTTGGTGGTGGGGGGCTACGAGCAGTACTTC.

The V gene is TRBV4-3, the J gene TRBJ1-3; D uncertain. The CDR3 is made up of 17 amino acids. V was trimmed by 2 bases and J by 3 bases, leaving 17 bases between them. The germline V gene encodes CDR1 LGHNA and CDR2 YSLEER. As DNA, the CDR3 is TGCGCCAGCAGCCAATCCCAGTTTGAGGGATTTGGAAACACCATATATTTT. Residues: CASSQSQFEGFGNTIYF.

V gene TRBV7-9 combines with J gene TRBJ2-2, with TRBD1 identical over 9 bases. CDR3 length equals 15 residues. With V trimmed by 4 bases and J by 4 bases, 4 bases remained unmatched. Germline values: CDR1 SEHNR, CDR2 FQNEAQ (reference sequence). DNA of the CDR3: TGTGCCAGCAGCTACAGGGGGCAAGTCACCGGGGAGCTGTTTTTT. Amino acids: CASSYRGQVTGELFF.

This clonotype was seen just once. The gene calls are TRBV7-9 and TRBJ2-3; D perhaps matches TRBD2 (6 bases). Germline V CDR1 and CDR2: SEHNR, FQNEAQ (reference sequence). This CDR3 is 16 amino acids long. V was clipped by 1 base and J by 1 base, with 12 bases between them. The CDR3 DNA reads TGTGCCAGCAGCTTAGGGCTCGGGAGAGGCACAGATACGCAGTATTTT. As protein: CASSLGLGRGTDTQYF.

This clonotype was recorded a few times. The chain combines TRBV4-2 with TRBJ1-1; D is undetermined. CDR3 length equals 16 residues. In germline, CDR1 is LGHNA, CDR2 YNFKEQ. The V end lost 0 bases, the J end lost 1 base, and 12 bases lay between the germline ends. This CDR3 reads CASSQDYRRQNTEAFF. In DNA, the CDR3 is TGTGCCAGCAGCCAAGATTACAGACGCCAGAACACTGAAGCTTTCTTT.

The chain is built from TRBV20-1 and TRBJ1-4; no firm D call. Germline V lookup: CDR1 DFQATT, CDR2 SNEGSKA (reference sequence). This CDR3 has 14 amino acids. V lost 0 bases and J lost 7, with 12 bases in between. The CDR3 loop is CSARDLGRREKLFF. The CDR3 DNA sequence: TGCAGTGCTAGAGATCTTGGGCGGCGTGAAAAACTGTTTTTT.

The table lists this clonotype with many counts. The rearrangement uses TRBV5-1 and TRBJ2-3; D remains ambiguous. The germline gives CDR1 SGHRS, CDR2 YFSETQ. With 5 bases removed from V and 0 bases from J, the gap between germline ends came to 10 bases. This CDR3 contains 14 residues. The CDR3 sequence: CASRRQPSTDTQYF. The CDR3 DNA reads TGCGCCAGCAGACGCCAACCCAGCACAGATACGCAGTATTTT.

This clonotype was counted between two and nine times. The J gene is TRBJ2-1, the V gene TRBV5-8, with 7 bases that match TRBD2. The CDR3 loop spans 13 amino acids. CDR1 and CDR2 from the germline V gene are SGHTS and YDEGEE. Trimming removed 4 bases from V and 7 bases from J; junction bases left unmatched: 5. The CDR3 nucleotides read TGTGCCAGCAGCGTAGGCGGGAGAAATGAGCAGTTCTTC. Amino acid sequence: CASSVGGRNEQFF.